These 23 T cell receptor beta chains came from one sample sequenced in a study of blood T cell repertoires in COVID-19 (dated by TCRdb to 2020 to 2022). The protocol used for the library was the immunoSEQ multiplex PCR assay. The immuneACCESS repertoire file appears here via TCRdb, limited to in-frame rearrangements. These files lack a portion of the clones; in checked studies, under half of the deficit traces to unresolved V genes, and the cause of the others is not known. Counted in this sample were about 90,000 clones; more than 80% of them appeared once. The ten largest clones capture about a tenth of the sample. Sequenced sample: peripheral blood. The receptor source for this set is a woman aged 70 to 79 with acute or convalescent COVID-19.

This chain links TRBV19 with TRBJ2-7; 9 nucleotides line up with TRBD1. This CDR3 region has 15 residues. Trimming cost V 6 bases and J 3 bases; bases outside gene matches: 9. Germline V gene lookup returns CDR1 LNHDA and CDR2 SQIVND (reference sequence). CDR3 sequence: CASSPRDRESYEQYF. As DNA, the CDR3 is TGTGCCAGTAGCCCCCGGGACAGGGAAAGCTACGAGCAGTACTTC. Full variable domain (remainder filled in from reference TRBV19 and TRBJ2-7): DGGITQSPKYLFRKEGQNVTLSCEQNLNHDAMYWYRQDPGQGLRLIYYSQIVNDFQKGDIAEGYSVSREKKESFPLTVTSAQKNPTAFYLCASSPRDRESYEQYFGPGTRLTVT.

This clone was detected a few times. The chain employs TRBV28 and TRBJ1-6; 7 bases align to TRBD1. The length of the CDR3 is 17 residues. The J segment lost 5 bases and the V segment lost 5 bases, leaving 12 bases of the junction unmatched. Germline CDR1 MDHEN, CDR2 SYDVKM. CDR3 sequence reads: CASSTGTASSHNSPLHF. The CDR3 DNA sequence: TGTGCCAGCAGTACCGGGACAGCCAGCAGCCATAATTCACCCCTCCACTTT.

The rearrangement joins TRBV21-1 to TRBJ1-4; no DNA check was done on the table's D call, TRBD1. TRBV21-1 is a pseudogene. The CDR3 spans 20 residues. CDR3: CASSHPEGDRAISVNEKLFF. The CDR3 bases are TGTGCCAGCAGCCACCCCGAAGGGGACAGGGCCATTTCGGTTAATGAAAAACTGTTTTTT.

The chain recombines TRBV18 with TRBJ2-1; D might be TRBD1 (6 bases). The CDR3 contains 12 residues. CDR1 KGHSH and CDR2 LQKENI come from the germline V gene. The ends were cut back, 0 bases at V and 14 bases at J, with 11 bases in the middle. The CDR3 reads CASSPPGTKKFF. In nucleotides, the CDR3 is TGTGCCAGCTCACCACCCGGGACAAAAAAGTTCTTC.

The chain recombines TRBV7-2 with TRBJ2-2; 7 positions agree with TRBD2. The CDR3 sequence is 16 residues long. CDR1 and CDR2 (germline): SGHTA, FQGNSA. Losses at the gene ends were 4 bases for V and 0 bases for J; bases not matched to a gene: 5. DNA of the CDR3: TGTGCCAGCAGCTATGGGACTACCTCGAACACCGGGGAGCTGTTTTTT. It specifies CASSYGTTSNTGELFF.

The chain uses TRBV29-1 and TRBJ2-3; no clear D gene. This CDR3 is 12 amino acids long. Germline V CDR1 and CDR2: SQVTM, ANQGSEA. The V and J ends lost 7 bases and 2 bases respectively, with 10 bases between them. The CDR3 spells CSASEYTDTQYF. CDR3 nucleotides: TGCAGCGCTTCGGAGTACACAGATACGCAGTATTTT.

This clone was recorded a few times. The sample holds other DNA sequences that translate to the same CDR3. The chain uses TRBV3-1 (or the pseudogene TRBV3-2) and TRBJ2-5; D uncertain. Germline-derived CDR1 and CDR2 are LGHDT and YNNKEL (reference sequence). This CDR3 contains 13 residues. V shed 0 bases and J shed 5 bases, with 7 bases lying between them. CDR3 DNA: TGTGCCAGCAGCCAAGAAAGGCGGGAGACCCAGTACTTC. This translates into CASSQERRETQYF.

CDR3 loop: CASSSPTGGHSPLHF. The CDR3 nucleotides read TGTGCCAGCAGCTCCCCGACAGGGGGGCATTCACCCCTCCACTTT. The V gene is TRBV7-9, the J gene TRBJ1-6, with 9 bases aligning to TRBD1. The ends lost 4 bases at V and 8 bases at J; junction bases unmatched: 6. The V gene's germline CDR1 is SEHNR and CDR2 FQNEAQ (reference sequence). CDR3 length equals 15 residues.

CDR3 sequence reads: CASSVSGGSGNTIYF. The DNA for the CDR3 is TGTGCCAGTAGTGTCTCGGGAGGGTCTGGAAACACCATATATTTT. The V call is TRBV19, the J call TRBJ1-3; unclear D gene. This CDR3 is 15 amino acids long. Germline V CDR1 and CDR2: LNHDA, SQIVND (reference sequence). V was shortened by 5 bases and J by 1 base, with 12 bases between the two germline ends.

The chain carries TRBV4-1 and TRBJ2-3; the match to TRBD1 covers 7 bases. CDR1 MGHRA and CDR2 YSYEKL come from the germline V gene. The trim removed 1 base at V and 4 bases at J, leaving 11 bases unmatched. CDR3 length: 17 amino acids. The CDR3 loop is CASSQANLGGWADTQYF. The CDR3 DNA reads TGCGCCAGCAGCCAAGCGAACCTAGGGGGCTGGGCAGATACGCAGTATTTT.

This clone was detected ten times or more. The chain couples TRBV7-3 to TRBJ2-1; tentative D call: TRBD2 (6 bases). Germline CDR1 and CDR2: SGHTA and FQGTGA. The CDR3 has 14 amino acids. The V end lost 2 bases, the J end lost 8 bases, and 13 bases lay between the germline ends. The chain's CDR3 is CASSLGGVGDEQFF. In nucleotides, the CDR3 is TGTGCCAGCAGCTTAGGAGGGGTTGGGGATGAGCAGTTCTTC.

V usage is TRBV18 and J usage is TRBJ2-1, with 7 bases aligning to TRBD2. The germline V gene encodes CDR1 KGHSH and CDR2 LQKENI. The CDR3 contains 15 residues. After removal of 0 bases from V and 9 bases from J, the junction contained 8 bases not matched to a gene. The CDR3 DNA reads TGTGCCAGCTCACCACCGGGACTACCCTTCGGTGAGCAGTTCTTC. As protein: CASSPPGLPFGEQFF.

The rearrangement uses TRBV28 and TRBJ2-3; tentatively, D is TRBD2 (6 bases). V was trimmed by 7 bases and J by 3 bases, leaving 11 bases between them. CDR1 MDHEN and CDR2 SYDVKM come from the germline V gene. The CDR3 is made up of 13 amino acids. The DNA for the CDR3 is TGTGCCAGCAACGGGGGTGTTACAGATACGCAGTATTTT. Protein sequence: CASNGGVTDTQYF.

The J gene is TRBJ2-3, the V gene TRBV9; maybe TRBD2 (6 bases). The CDR3 covers 14 residues. Germline CDR1 is SGDLS and CDR2 is YYNGEE. The V gene lost 0 bases and the J gene lost 5 bases, with 10 bases spanning the gap. The CDR3 region has the DNA TGTGCCAGCAGCGTAGAGGACTACCGAGATACGCAGTATTTT. Protein sequence: CASSVEDYRDTQYF.

The V and J genes are TRBV27 and TRBJ1-4; D is unresolved. The V and J ends lost 8 bases and 5 bases respectively, with 15 bases between them. Germline V CDR1 and CDR2: MNHEY, SMNVEV (reference sequence). The CDR3 covers 14 residues. The CDR3 loop is CASRAGRKNEKLFF. Here the CDR3 DNA reads TGTGCCAGCCGTGCGGGCAGGAAAAATGAAAAACTGTTTTTT. The entire variable domain, with the rest obtained from reference TRBV27 and TRBJ1-4, is as follows: EAQVTQNPRYLITVTGKKLTVTCSQNMNHEYMSWYRQDPGLGLRQIYYSMNVEVTDKGDVPEGYKVSRKEKRNFPLILESPSPNQTSLYFCASRAGRKNEKLFFGSGTQLSVL.

This clone has just a few counts. The chain employs TRBV4-3 and TRBJ2-5; D might be TRBD2 (5 bases). The germline V gene has CDR1 LGHNA and CDR2 YSLEER. Trimming stripped 2 bases from V and 2 bases from J, with 12 bases between. The CDR3 is 15 amino acids. The CDR3: CASSQNGERQETQYF. Here the CDR3 DNA reads TGCGCCAGCAGCCAAAACGGGGAGAGGCAAGAGACCCAGTACTTC.

The chain links TRBV19 to TRBJ1-1; D is possibly TRBD1 (5 bases). This CDR3 comprises 14 residues. Germline V CDR1 and CDR2: LNHDA, SQIVND (reference sequence). Trimming took off 8 bases at V and 11 bases at J, with 24 bases between the two ends. CDR3 nucleotide sequence: TGTGCCAGTTCTACGACAGTCTTGGGTCCTGGGGCTTTCTTT. Encoded protein: CASSTTVLGPGAFF.

The V gene is TRBV9, the J gene TRBJ2-2, with D possibly being TRBD2 (5 bases). CDR3 length equals 15 residues. Germline CDR1 reads SGDLS; CDR2 reads YYNGEE. Trimming pared 2 bases from V and 2 bases from J, leaving 10 bases between. The CDR3 spells CASSVRSDNTGELFF. CDR3 nucleotides: TGTGCCAGCAGCGTGCGTAGCGACAACACCGGGGAGCTGTTTTTT. Together with reference TRBV9 and TRBJ2-2, the CDR3 gives the full variable domain: DSGVTQTPKHLITATGQRVTLRCSPRSGDLSVYWYQQSLDQGLQFLIQYYNGEERAKGNILERFSAQQFPDLHSELNLSSLELGDSALYFCASSVRSDNTGELFFGEGSRLTVL.

This clone was observed a few times. The rearrangement uses TRBV5-4 and TRBJ2-2, with D possibly TRBD1 on 6 matching bases. V gave up 2 bases and J gave up 1 base, with 9 bases separating them. CDR3 length equals 15 residues. Germline V gene sequence: CDR1 SGHNT, CDR2 YYREEE (reference sequence). CDR3 sequence (DNA): TGTGCCAGCAGCTTCGGGACAAGGAACACCGGGGAGCTGTTTTTT. This encodes CASSFGTRNTGELFF.

The chain has TRBV5-1 and TRBJ2-7; 7 bases map to TRBD1. With V trimmed by 0 bases and J by 6 bases, 9 bases remained unmatched. The V gene's germline CDR1 is SGHRS and CDR2 YFSETQ. The CDR3 consists of 15 residues. The CDR3 coding sequence is TGCGCCAGCAGCTTGGCCGGGACAGAGGCCGGCGAGCAGTACTTC. It encodes CASSLAGTEAGEQYF.

Here the CDR3 DNA reads TGTGCCAGCAGTCGCTTTAACAGGGGCAATTCACCCCTCCACTTT. Translating it yields CASSRFNRGNSPLHF. V is TRBV7-2 and J is TRBJ1-6, with 7 bases lining up with TRBD1. The length of the CDR3 is 15 residues. CDR1 is SGHTA and CDR2 is FQGNSA in the germline V gene. The V and J ends lost 6 bases and 7 bases, in that order; junction bases with no gene match: 9.

This rearrangement joins TRBV6-5 to TRBJ1-1; D not certain. Germline lookup yields CDR1 MNHEY and CDR2 SVGAGI. The germline V and J ends were trimmed by 8 bases and 3 bases, with 13 bases remaining between them. The CDR3 is 13 amino acids. CDR3 sequence (DNA): TGTGCCAGCCTAGAAGGTTGGGACACTGAAGCTTTCTTT. Residues: CASLEGWDTEAFF.

This chain connects TRBV28 to TRBJ1-2, with no clear D. CDR3 size: 10 residues. CDR1 and CDR2 from the germline V gene are MDHEN and SYDVKM. V lost 4 bases and J 10 bases, leaving 7 bases between the germline ends. DNA of the CDR3: TGTGCCAGCAGTTCGGTGGTCTACACCTTC. Translation gives CASSSVVYTF.